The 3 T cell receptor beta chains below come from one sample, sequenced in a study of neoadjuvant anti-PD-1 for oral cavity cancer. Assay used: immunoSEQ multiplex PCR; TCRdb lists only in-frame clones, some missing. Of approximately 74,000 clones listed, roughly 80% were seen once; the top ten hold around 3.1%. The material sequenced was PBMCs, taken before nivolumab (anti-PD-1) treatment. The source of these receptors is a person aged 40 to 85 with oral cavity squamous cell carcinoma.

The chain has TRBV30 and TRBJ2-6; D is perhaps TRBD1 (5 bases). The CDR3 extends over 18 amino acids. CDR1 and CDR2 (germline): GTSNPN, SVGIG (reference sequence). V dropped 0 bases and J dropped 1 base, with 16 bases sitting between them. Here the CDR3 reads CAWSVGWQGRSGANVLTF. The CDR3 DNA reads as TGTGCCTGGAGTGTAGGGTGGCAGGGTCGATCTGGGGCCAACGTCCTGACTTTC.

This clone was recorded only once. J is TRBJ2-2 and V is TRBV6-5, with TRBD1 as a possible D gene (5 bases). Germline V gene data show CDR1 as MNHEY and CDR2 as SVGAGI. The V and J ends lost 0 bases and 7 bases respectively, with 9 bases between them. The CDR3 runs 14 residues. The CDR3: CASSYSPGRGELFF. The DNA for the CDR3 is TGTGCCAGCAGTTACTCTCCAGGGCGCGGGGAGCTGTTTTTT.

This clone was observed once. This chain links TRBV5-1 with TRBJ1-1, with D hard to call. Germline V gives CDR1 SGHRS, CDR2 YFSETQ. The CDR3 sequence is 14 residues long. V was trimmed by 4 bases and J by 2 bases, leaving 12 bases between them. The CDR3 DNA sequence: TGCGCCAGCAGCGCCAGAGACCTAAACACTGAAGCTTTCTTT. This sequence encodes CASSARDLNTEAFF. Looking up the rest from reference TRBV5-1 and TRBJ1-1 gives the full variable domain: KAGVTQTPRYLIKTRGQQVTLSCSPISGHRSVSWYQQTPGQGLQFLFEYFSETQRNKGNFPGRFSGRQFSNSRSEMNVSTLELGDSALYLCASSARDLNTEAFFGQGTRLTVV.